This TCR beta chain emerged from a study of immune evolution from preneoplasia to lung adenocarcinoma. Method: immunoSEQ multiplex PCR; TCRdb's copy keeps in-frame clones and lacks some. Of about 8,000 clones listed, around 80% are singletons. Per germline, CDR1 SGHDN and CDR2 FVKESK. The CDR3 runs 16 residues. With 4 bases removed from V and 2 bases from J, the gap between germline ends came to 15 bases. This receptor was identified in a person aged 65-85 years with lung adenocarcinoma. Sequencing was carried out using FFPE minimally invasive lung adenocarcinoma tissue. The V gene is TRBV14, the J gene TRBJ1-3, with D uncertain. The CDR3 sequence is CASSLLDPGAGNTIYF. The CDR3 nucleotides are TGTGCCAGCAGCCTCCTGGATCCGGGCGCTGGAAACACCATATATTTT. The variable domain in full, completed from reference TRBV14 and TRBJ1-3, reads EAGVTQFPSHSVIEKGQTVTLRCDPISGHDNLYWYRRVMGKEIKFLLHFVKESKQDESGMPNNRFLAERTGGTYSTLKVQPAELEDSGVYFCASSLLDPGAGNTIYFGEGSWLTVV.